A single sample gave rise to the 7 T cell receptor beta chains below, sequenced in a study of HIV-infected patients and healthy controls. cDNA was made from about 480 ng RNA using alpha and beta constant primers. Each of the alpha and beta chains got its own library through chain-specific third strand synthesis with indices. TCRdb fed the 5' RACE reads into MiXCR, producing one record per CDR3 protein. The sample contains around 7,400 distinct CDR3 sequences, 9% to 9.5% of which appear only once. Whole blood was used without fractionation, so all unsorted peripheral T cells were included. The sample here was blood, taken before antiretroviral therapy. Receptors were obtained from an adult with HIV infection.

By sample share, this clonotype is medium-sized. The chain uses TRBV7-9 and TRBJ1-2; maybe TRBD1 (6 bases). Germline V lookup: CDR1 SEHNR, CDR2 FQNEAQ (reference sequence). Deletions cut 1 base from V and 4 bases from J, with 13 bases between. This CDR3 has 15 amino acids. DNA for the CDR3: TGTGCCAGCAGCTTAGAGGGGGTAGGGACCTATGGCTACACCTTC. Its translation is CASSLEGVGTYGYTF. Full variable domain (outside the CDR3, taken from reference TRBV7-9 and TRBJ1-2): DTGVSQNPRHKITKRGQNVTFRCDPISEHNRLYWYRQTLGQGPEFLTYFQNEAQLEKSRLLSDRFSAERPKGSFSTLEIQRTEQGDSAMYLCASSLEGVGTYGYTFGSGTRLTVV.

Ten or more counts support this clonotype. V is TRBV4-1 and J is TRBJ2-1, with 9 bases lining up with TRBD2. The CDR3 length is 17 residues. Germline-derived CDR1 and CDR2 are MGHRA and YSYEKL. V shed 1 base, J shed 8 bases, and the junction held 12 bases outside the gene matches. In DNA form, the CDR3 reads TGCGCCAGCAGCCAAGCCCAGGGCGGGGGGGCCGAATATGAGCAGTTCTTC. Residues: CASSQAQGGGAEYEQFF.

This chain links TRBV3-1 with TRBJ2-1; 11 bases map to TRBD2. The CDR3 runs to 16 residues. From germline, CDR1 is LGHDT and CDR2 YNNKEL (reference sequence). Trimming at V came to 1 base and at J to 5 bases, leaving 4 bases not matched to a gene. The CDR3 nucleotides read TGTGCCAGCAGCCAAGGAGGGACTAGCGGTGACAATGAGCAGTTCTTC. Translated: CASSQGGTSGDNEQFF.

This clonotype appeared a few times. The chain recombines TRBV5-1 with TRBJ2-5; D ambiguous. Germline lookup yields CDR1 SGHRS and CDR2 YFSETQ. The V end lost 3 bases, the J end lost 4 bases, and 10 bases lay between the germline ends. The CDR3 length is 13 residues. The CDR3 sequence: CASSSYRLETQYF. The DNA of the CDR3 is TGCGCCAGCAGCTCCTACCGGTTAGAGACCCAGTACTTC.

This clonotype is labeled as medium-sized. The CDR3 DNA is TGTGCCAGCAGCTTAGCGCACAACAATGAGCAGTTCTTC. Its protein is CASSLAHNNEQFF. V is TRBV7-2 and J is TRBJ2-1, with D uncertain. Germline CDR1 and CDR2: SGHTA and FQGNSA. Trimming shortened V by 0 bases and J by 5 bases, and 5 bases separated the two germline ends. This CDR3 contains 13 residues.

This clonotype is termed medium-sized. The chain has TRBV10-3 and TRBJ2-1; D unclear. This CDR3 has 13 amino acids. CDR1 is ENHRY and CDR2 is SYGVKD in the germline V gene. Trimming cost V 0 bases and J 7 bases, with 7 bases left between them. Here the CDR3 DNA reads TGTGCCATCAGTGAGTCGGTCGGGAATGAGCAGTTCTTC. Protein product: CAISESVGNEQFF.

This clonotype appeared a few times. This chain's CDR3 is CAWSGGLVRGDYTDTQYF. The CDR3 region has the DNA TGTGCCTGGAGTGGGGGACTAGTACGTGGGGATTACACAGATACGCAGTATTTT. The chain has TRBV30 and TRBJ2-3, with TRBD2 matching 8 bases. V shed 1 base, J shed 2 bases, and the junction held 14 bases outside the gene matches. The CDR3 sequence is 18 residues long. CDR1 GTSNPN and CDR2 SVGIG come from the germline V gene (reference sequence).